This entry describes one TCR beta chain. The source of the sample is a study of blood T cell repertoires in COVID-19. V was pared by 3 bases and J by 2 bases, with 7 bases between. The CDR3 totals 13 residues. Germline CDR1 and CDR2: ENHRY and SYGVKD. Original analysis: Reference gene primer amplification gave nucleated cell count estimates. The data were produced by immunoSEQ multiplex PCR, yet TCRdb's version contains in-frame clones alone and is incomplete. The V and J calls and clone size come from that table; D and trimming were worked out from the DNA. The data hold 250,000 to 350,000 clones, with about 85% observed a single time.

The source material was peripheral blood. This sequence was found in a human donor with COVID-19, enrolled during active disease. The donor label of this sample is uncertain. This chain connects TRBV10-3 to TRBJ1-2; D unclear. Here the CDR3 reads CAISDFRNYGYTF. For the CDR3, the DNA is TGTGCCATCAGTGATTTCAGGAACTATGGCTACACCTTC.